This T cell receptor (beta chain) was sequenced for a study of blood T cell repertoires in COVID-19. Background on the study: The United States, Italy and Spain provided the acute and convalescent COVID-19 samples. PBMCs, B-cell-depleted T cells, or T cells provided the cDNA or gDNA that made up the material.

In the original processing: Reference gene primers were amplified, and this amplification served to estimate nucleated cell counts. Produced via immunoSEQ multiplex PCR; TCRdb's table is partial and in-frame only. That table gives V, J and clone size, and the DNA gave D and trimming. The sample has around 77,000 clones, over 80% seen once. The CDR3 totals 14 residues. Germline values: CDR1 SGHRS, CDR2 YFSETQ. Germline trimming cut 4 bases from V and 3 bases from J; bases unmatched to any gene: 6. Sequencing input: peripheral blood. This receptor was taken from a human donor in a cohort sampled during active COVID-19. The chain is built from TRBV5-1 and TRBJ2-7, with TRBD1 matching over 8 bases. CDR3 amino acids: CASSIQGGIYEQYF. The DNA of the CDR3 is TGCGCCAGCAGCATACAGGGGGGAATCTACGAGCAGTACTTC.